What follows are 5 T cell receptor beta chains derived from one specimen sequenced in a study of T cell changes during pregnancy in multiple sclerosis. Profiling relied on immunoSEQ multiplex PCR, and the TCRdb table lists in-frame clones only, not all of them. In the table there are tens of thousands of clones, over 85% of which are singletons. This material consisted of peripheral blood, taken in the second trimester of pregnancy. Every receptor here comes from a female donor with multiple sclerosis, enrolled in a pregnancy study.

J is TRBJ2-5 and V is TRBV10-3, with 8 bases aligning to TRBD2. With 6 bases clipped from V and 3 bases from J, the junction kept 3 bases outside the gene matches. Germline V lookup: CDR1 ENHRY, CDR2 SYGVKD. This CDR3 is 13 amino acids long. Written as DNA, the CDR3 is TGTGCCATCAGAAATAGCGGGGAAGAGACCCAGTACTTC. Amino acids: CAIRNSGEETQYF.

The J gene is TRBJ1-5, the V gene TRBV30; D gene ambiguous. CDR3 size: 14 residues. Trimming cost V 2 bases and J 0 bases, with 8 bases left between them. Germline-derived CDR1 and CDR2 are GTSNPN and SVGIG (reference sequence). Here the CDR3 reads CAWSLDYSNQPQHF. Here the CDR3 DNA reads TGTGCCTGGAGTCTTGACTATAGCAATCAGCCCCAGCATTTT. Full variable domain (remainder filled in from reference TRBV30 and TRBJ1-5): SQTIHQWPATLVQPVGSPLSLECTVEGTSNPNLYWYRQAAGRGLQLLFYSVGIGQISSEVPQNLSASRPQDRQFILSSKKLLLSDSGFYLCAWSLDYSNQPQHFGDGTRLSIL.

J is TRBJ1-3 and V is TRBV4-3, with 8 bases aligning to TRBD1. Germline CDR1 and CDR2: LGHNA and YSLEER. This CDR3 contains 18 residues. The V gene end was trimmed by 7 bases and the J gene end by 4 bases; junction bases not matched to a gene: 18. The CDR3 coding sequence is TGCGCCAGCACCTTTTATACGGGCGCCGGGACAGGAGGAAACACCATATATTTT. Protein sequence: CASTFYTGAGTGGNTIYF.

This clone was seen a handful of times. The chain employs TRBV7-3 and TRBJ2-3; 9 bases are a match to TRBD2. Germline CDR1 SGHTA, CDR2 FQGTGA. This CDR3 region has 15 residues. V lost 3 bases, J lost 1 base, and 2 bases stayed unmatched. CDR3 amino acids: CASSFIAGGTDTQYF. In DNA form, the CDR3 reads TGTGCCAGCAGCTTCATAGCGGGGGGCACAGATACGCAGTATTTT.

This chain connects TRBV7-3 to TRBJ1-2, with TRBD1 matching 12 bases. V dropped 5 bases and J dropped 7; count of bases not matched to a gene: 8. Germline V gene lookup returns CDR1 SGHTA and CDR2 FQGTGA. The CDR3 contains 15 residues. The CDR3 spells CASSPGGQGAGGYTF. CDR3 bases: TGTGCCAGCAGCCCAGGGGGACAGGGGGCGGGTGGCTACACCTTC.